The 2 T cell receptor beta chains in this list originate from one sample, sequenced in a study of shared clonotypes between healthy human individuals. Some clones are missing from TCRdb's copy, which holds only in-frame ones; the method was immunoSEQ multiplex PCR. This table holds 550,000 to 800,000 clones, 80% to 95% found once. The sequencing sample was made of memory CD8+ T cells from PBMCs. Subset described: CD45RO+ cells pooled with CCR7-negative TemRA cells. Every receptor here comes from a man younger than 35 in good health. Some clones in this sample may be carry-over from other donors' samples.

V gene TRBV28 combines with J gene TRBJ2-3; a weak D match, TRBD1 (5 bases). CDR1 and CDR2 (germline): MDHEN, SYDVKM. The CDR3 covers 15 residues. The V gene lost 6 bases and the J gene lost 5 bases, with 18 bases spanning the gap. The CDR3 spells CASRHRILELDTQYF. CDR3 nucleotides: TGTGCCAGCAGACACAGGATTTTAGAATTAGATACGCAGTATTTT.

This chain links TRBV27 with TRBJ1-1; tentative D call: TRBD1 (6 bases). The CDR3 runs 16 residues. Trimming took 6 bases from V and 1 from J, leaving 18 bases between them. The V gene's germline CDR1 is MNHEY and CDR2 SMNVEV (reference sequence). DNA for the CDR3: TGTGCCAGCAGCTGGACACTCCCGGACAGGAACACTGAAGCTTTCTTT. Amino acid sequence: CASSWTLPDRNTEAFF.